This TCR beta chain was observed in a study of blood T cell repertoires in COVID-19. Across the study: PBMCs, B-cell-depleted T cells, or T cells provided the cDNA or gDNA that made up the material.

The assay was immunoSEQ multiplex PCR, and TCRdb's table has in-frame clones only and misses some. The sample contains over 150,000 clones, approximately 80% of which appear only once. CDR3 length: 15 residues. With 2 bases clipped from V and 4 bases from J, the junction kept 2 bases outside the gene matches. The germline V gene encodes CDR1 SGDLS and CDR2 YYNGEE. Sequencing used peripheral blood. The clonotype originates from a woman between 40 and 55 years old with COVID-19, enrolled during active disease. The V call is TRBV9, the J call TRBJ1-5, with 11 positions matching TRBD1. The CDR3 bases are TGTGCCAGCAGCGTCGGGACAGGGGGGAATCAGCCCCAGCATTTT. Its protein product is CASSVGTGGNQPQHF.